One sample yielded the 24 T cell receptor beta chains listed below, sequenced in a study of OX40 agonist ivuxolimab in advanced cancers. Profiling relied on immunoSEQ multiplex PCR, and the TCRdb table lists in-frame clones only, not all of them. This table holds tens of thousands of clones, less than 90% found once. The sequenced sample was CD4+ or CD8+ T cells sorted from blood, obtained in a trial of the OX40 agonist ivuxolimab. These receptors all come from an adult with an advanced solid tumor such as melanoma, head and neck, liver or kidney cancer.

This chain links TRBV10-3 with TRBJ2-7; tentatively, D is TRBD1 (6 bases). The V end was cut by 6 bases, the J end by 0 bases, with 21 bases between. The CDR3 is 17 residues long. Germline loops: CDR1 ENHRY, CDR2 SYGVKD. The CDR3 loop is CAIRGGAGADFSYEQYF. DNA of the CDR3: TGTGCCATCAGGGGCGGAGCAGGGGCCGATTTCTCCTACGAGCAGTACTTC.

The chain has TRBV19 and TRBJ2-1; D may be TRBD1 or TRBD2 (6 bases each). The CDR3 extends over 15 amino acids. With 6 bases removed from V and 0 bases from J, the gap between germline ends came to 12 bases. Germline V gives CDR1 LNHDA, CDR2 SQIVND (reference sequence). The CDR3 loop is CASREGGSSYNEQFF. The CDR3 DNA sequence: TGTGCCAGTAGGGAAGGGGGGAGCTCCTACAATGAGCAGTTCTTC.

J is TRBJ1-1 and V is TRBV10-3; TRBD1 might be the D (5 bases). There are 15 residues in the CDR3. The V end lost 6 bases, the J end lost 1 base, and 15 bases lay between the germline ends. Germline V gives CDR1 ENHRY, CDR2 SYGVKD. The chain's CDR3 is CAIRPSRGGNTEAFF. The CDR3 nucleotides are TGTGCCATCAGACCCTCCCGTGGGGGGAACACTGAAGCTTTCTTT.

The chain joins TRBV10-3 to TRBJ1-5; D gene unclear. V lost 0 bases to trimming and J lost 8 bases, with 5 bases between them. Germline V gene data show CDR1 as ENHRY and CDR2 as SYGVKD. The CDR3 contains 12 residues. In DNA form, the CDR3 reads TGTGCCATCAGTGAGTCACCCGAGCCCCAGCATTTT. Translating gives CAISESPEPQHF.

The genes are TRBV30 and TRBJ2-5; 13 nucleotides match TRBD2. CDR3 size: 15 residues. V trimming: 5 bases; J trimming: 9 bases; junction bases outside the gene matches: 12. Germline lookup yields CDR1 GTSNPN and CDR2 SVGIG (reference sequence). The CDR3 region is CAWQTSGGGKSAQYF. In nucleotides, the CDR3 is TGTGCCTGGCAAACTAGCGGGGGGGGGAAATCGGCCCAGTACTTC.

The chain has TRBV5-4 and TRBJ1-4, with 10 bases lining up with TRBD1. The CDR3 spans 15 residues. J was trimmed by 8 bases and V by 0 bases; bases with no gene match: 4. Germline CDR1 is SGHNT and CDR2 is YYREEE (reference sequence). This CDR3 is CASSLEGTGEEKLFF. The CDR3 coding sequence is TGTGCCAGCAGCTTGGAAGGGACAGGGGAGGAAAAACTGTTTTTT.

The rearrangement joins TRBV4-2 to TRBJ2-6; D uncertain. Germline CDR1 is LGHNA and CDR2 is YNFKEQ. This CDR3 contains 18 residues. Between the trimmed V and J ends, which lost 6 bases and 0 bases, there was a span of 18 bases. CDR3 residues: CASRRSVSPISGANVLTF. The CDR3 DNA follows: TGTGCCAGCAGAAGGTCGGTATCCCCCATCTCTGGGGCCAACGTCCTGACTTTC.

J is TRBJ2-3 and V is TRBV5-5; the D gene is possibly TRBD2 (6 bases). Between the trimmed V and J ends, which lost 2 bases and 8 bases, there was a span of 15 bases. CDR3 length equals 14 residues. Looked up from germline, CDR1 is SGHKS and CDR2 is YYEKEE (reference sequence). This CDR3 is CASSFSGDWGTQYF. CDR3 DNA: TGTGCCAGCAGCTTTAGCGGAGATTGGGGTACGCAGTATTTT.

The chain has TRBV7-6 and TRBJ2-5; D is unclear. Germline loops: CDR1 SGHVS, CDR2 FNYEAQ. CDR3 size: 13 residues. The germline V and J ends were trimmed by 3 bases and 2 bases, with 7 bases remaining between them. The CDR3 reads CASSLGRQETQYF. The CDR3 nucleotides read TGTGCCAGCAGCTTGGGCCGTCAAGAGACCCAGTACTTC.

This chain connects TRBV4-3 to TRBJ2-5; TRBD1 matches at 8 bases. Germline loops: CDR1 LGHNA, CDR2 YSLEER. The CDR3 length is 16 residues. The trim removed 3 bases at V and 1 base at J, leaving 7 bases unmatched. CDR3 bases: TGCGCCAGCAGCCAGGGGGACAGGCTCTTCCAAGAGACCCAGTACTTC. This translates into CASSQGDRLFQETQYF.

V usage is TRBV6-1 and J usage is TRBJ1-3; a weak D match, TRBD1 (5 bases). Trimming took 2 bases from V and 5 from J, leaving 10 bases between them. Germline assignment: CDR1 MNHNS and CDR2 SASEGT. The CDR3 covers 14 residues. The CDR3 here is CASSELGRRNTIYF. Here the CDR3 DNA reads TGTGCCAGCAGTGAACTGGGGCGTAGAAACACCATATATTTT.

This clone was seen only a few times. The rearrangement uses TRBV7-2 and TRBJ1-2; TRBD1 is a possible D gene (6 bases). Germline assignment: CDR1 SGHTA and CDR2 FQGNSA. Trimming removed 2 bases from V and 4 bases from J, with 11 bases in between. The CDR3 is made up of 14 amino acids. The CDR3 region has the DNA TGTGCCAGCAGCTTAAATGGACAGCTCTATGGCTACACCTTC. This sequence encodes CASSLNGQLYGYTF. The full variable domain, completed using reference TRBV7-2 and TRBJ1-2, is GAGVSQSPSNKVTEKGKDVELRCDPISGHTALYWYRQSLGQGLEFLIYFQGNSAPDKSGLPSDRFSAERTGGSVSTLTIQRTQQEDSAVYLCASSLNGQLYGYTFGSGTRLTVV.

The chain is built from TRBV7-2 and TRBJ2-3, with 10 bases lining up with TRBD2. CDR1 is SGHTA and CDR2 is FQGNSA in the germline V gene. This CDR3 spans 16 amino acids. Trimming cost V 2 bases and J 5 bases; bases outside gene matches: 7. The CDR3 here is CASSLMSSGGQDTQYF. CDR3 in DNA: TGTGCCAGCAGCTTAATGTCTAGCGGGGGCCAAGATACGCAGTATTTT. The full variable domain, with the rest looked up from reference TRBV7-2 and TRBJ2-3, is GAGVSQSPSNKVTEKGKDVELRCDPISGHTALYWYRQSLGQGLEFLIYFQGNSAPDKSGLPSDRFSAERTGGSVSTLTIQRTQQEDSAVYLCASSLMSSGGQDTQYFGPGTRLTVL.

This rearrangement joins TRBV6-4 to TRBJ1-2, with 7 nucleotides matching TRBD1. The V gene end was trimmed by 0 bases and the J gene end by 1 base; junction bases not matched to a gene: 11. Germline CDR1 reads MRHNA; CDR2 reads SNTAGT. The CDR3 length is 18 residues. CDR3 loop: CASSDSDRVELGNYGYTF. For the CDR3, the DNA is TGTGCCAGCAGTGACTCAGACAGGGTGGAATTGGGTAACTATGGCTACACCTTC.

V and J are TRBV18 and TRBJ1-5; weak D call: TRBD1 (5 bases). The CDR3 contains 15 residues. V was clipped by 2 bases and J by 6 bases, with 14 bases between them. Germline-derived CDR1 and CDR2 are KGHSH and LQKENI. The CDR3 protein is CASSPDPGPGQPQHF. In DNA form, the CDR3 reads TGTGCCAGCTCACCAGACCCGGGACCGGGTCAGCCCCAGCATTTT.

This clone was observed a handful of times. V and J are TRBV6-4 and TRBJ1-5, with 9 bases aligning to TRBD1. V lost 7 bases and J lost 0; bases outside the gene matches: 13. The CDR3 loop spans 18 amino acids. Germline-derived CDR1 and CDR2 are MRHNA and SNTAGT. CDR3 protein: CASIRPGQGPYSNQPQHF. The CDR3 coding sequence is TGTGCCAGCATCAGGCCGGGACAGGGACCCTATAGCAATCAGCCCCAGCATTTT.

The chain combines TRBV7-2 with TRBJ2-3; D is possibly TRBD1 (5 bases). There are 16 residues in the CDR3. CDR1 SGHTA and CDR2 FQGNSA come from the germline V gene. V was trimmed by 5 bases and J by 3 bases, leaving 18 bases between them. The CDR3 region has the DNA TGTGCCAGCAGCCACACGCAAGGGGTAGGGACAGATACGCAGTATTTT. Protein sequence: CASSHTQGVGTDTQYF.

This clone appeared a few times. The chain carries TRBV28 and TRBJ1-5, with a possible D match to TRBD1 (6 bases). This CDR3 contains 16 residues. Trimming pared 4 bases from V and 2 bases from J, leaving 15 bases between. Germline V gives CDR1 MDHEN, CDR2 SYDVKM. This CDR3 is CASSWGARGGNQPQHF. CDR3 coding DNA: TGTGCCAGCAGTTGGGGGGCGAGGGGAGGCAATCAGCCCCAGCATTTT.

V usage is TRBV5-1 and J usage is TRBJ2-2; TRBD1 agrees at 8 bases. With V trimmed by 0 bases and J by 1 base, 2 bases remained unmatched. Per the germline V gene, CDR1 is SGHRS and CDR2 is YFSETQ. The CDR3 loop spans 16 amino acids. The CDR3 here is CASSLAGTGNTGELFF. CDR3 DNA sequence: TGCGCCAGCAGCTTGGCCGGGACAGGGAACACCGGGGAGCTGTTTTTT.

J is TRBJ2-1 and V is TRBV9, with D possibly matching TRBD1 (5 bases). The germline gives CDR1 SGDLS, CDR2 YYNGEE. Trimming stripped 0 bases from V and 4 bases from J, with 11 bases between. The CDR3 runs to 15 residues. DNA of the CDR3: TGTGCCAGCAGCGTAGGCAGGGTTACATACAATGAGCAGTTCTTC. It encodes CASSVGRVTYNEQFF.

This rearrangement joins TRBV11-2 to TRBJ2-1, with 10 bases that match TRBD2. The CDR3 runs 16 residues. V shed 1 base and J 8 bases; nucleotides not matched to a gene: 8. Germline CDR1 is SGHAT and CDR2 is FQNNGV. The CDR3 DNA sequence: TGTGCCAGCAGCTTAGGTACAGCGGGGGGGGAGGATGAGCAGTTCTTC. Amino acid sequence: CASSLGTAGGEDEQFF. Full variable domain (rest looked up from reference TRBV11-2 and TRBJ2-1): EAGVAQSPRYKIIEKRQSVAFWCNPISGHATLYWYQQILGQGPKLLIQFQNNGVVDDSQLPKDRFSAERLKGVDSTLKIQPAKLEDSAVYLCASSLGTAGGEDEQFFGPGTRLTVL.

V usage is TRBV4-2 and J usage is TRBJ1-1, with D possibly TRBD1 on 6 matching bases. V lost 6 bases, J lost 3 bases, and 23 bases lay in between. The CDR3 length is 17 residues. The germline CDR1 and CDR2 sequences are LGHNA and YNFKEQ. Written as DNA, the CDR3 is TGTGCCAGCAGAACCCTTGGGGGGGGCGAAGAAGACACTGAAGCTTTCTTT. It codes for CASRTLGGGEEDTEAFF.

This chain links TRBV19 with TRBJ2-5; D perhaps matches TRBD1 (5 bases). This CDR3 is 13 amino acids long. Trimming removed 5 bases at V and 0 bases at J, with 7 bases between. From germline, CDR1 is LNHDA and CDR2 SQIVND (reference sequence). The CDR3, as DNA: TGTGCCAGTAGTTTCAGGGACCAAGAGACCCAGTACTTC. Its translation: CASSFRDQETQYF.

The CDR3 loop reads CAISALGRRTEAFF. Written as DNA, the CDR3 is TGTGCCATCAGTGCCTTAGGACGTCGAACTGAAGCTTTCTTT. The chain joins TRBV10-3 to TRBJ1-1; no reliable D call. Germline V gene data show CDR1 as ENHRY and CDR2 as SYGVKD. The CDR3 runs to 14 residues. V was cut by 4 bases and J by 5 bases, with 14 bases left in between.